This T cell receptor beta chain was recovered during a study of blood T cell repertoires in COVID-19. As for the study in general: The cDNA or gDNA used as material had been derived from T cells, B-cell-depleted T cells, or PBMCs.

This CDR3 is built from 15 residues. Germline CDR1 is KGHDR and CDR2 is SFDVKD. V dropped 2 bases and J dropped 7; count of bases not matched to a gene: 6. Seattle enrolled patients during active infection and tracked them longitudinally. Under the authors' procedure: From reference gene primer amplification, estimates of nucleated cell counts were derived. TCRdb's table, derived via immunoSEQ multiplex PCR, lists solely in-frame clones and lacks some. V and J calls plus clone size are reproduced from that table; the DNA served to infer D and trimming. In the table there are 300,000 to 400,000 clones, around nine tenths of which are singletons.

This chain joins TRBV24-1 and TRBJ1-5; TRBD1 matches 8 bases. The source of this sequence is a woman in her seventies with COVID-19, enrolled during active disease. Sequencing was done on a sample of peripheral blood. The DNA of the CDR3 is TGTGCCACCAGTGATTCAGGGGGCGCGATCCAGCCCCAGCATTTT. This encodes CATSDSGGAIQPQHF.